This is a list of T cell receptor beta chains from one sample in a study of T cells after yellow fever vaccination. TCRdb reprocessed the 5' RACE reads with MiXCR, giving one entry per CDR3 protein. The sample lists 550,000 to 750,000 distinct CDR3 sequences, around an eighth seen once, with 11% to 15% in the top ten. The sequencing used PBMCs, collected on the day of the yellow fever booster vaccination. These receptors all come from a man under 40 who received the YFV17D yellow fever vaccine. The conserved cysteine and the conserved F or W are not part of the CDR3 here. A D gene is named only where the DNA matches it firmly. Size tells how often a clone was seen (once, few, many) or the class of an expanded clone, and some rows leave it out.

v_call	j_call	clone_size	d_call	cdr3_aa
TRBV12-3/TRBV12-4	TRBJ2-7	NA	NA	ASSPRGWSYEQY
TRBV5-4	TRBJ1-6	NA	NA	ASSLGRGSPLH
TRBV5-1	TRBJ2-2	few	NA	ASSSSPAVGISGELF
TRBV10-3	TRBJ2-7	NA	NA	AISASRIEQY
TRBV5-1	TRBJ2-1	many	TRBD2	ASRIQREYNEQF
TRBV20-1	TRBJ2-1	few	TRBD2	SASLAGGDNEQF
TRBV18	TRBJ2-3	NA	NA	ASSPPRAGADTQY
TRBV6-5	TRBJ2-1	few	TRBD2	ASSYGGAGGLYNEQF
TRBV5-1	TRBJ2-5	NA	TRBD1	ASSALTGTGGWQETQY
TRBV4-3	TRBJ2-3	few	TRBD2	ASSQRGLADPDTQY
TRBV7-2	TRBJ2-1	NA	NA	ASSEIGYEQF
TRBV5-1	TRBJ2-3	NA	NA	ASSKGEGPTDTQY